The 29 T cell receptor beta chains reported below all come from one sample, sequenced in a study of blood T cell repertoires in COVID-19 (dated by TCRdb to 2020 to 2022). Library preparation used the immunoSEQ multiplex PCR assay. In TCRdb, the immuneACCESS table is reduced to in-frame sequences with V and J assigned. These tables do not hold every clone; where another copy was compared, an unresolved V gene accounts for under half, and the others remain unexplained. This sample lists 150,000 to 200,000 clones; 75% to 85% were detected once. The ten largest clones add up to roughly 10% of the sample. The specimen sequenced was peripheral blood. These receptors all come from a human donor in a cohort sampled during active COVID-19.

This sequence joins TRBV10-3 and TRBJ1-2; D might be TRBD1 (6 bases). The V gene's germline CDR1 is ENHRY and CDR2 SYGVKD. The CDR3 is 15 residues long. V lost 3 bases to trimming and J lost 4 bases, with 15 bases between them. CDR3 bases: TGTGCCATCAGTGAAACAGGGTCTTCCATCTATGGCTACACCTTC. It is translated as CAISETGSSIYGYTF.

The chain combines TRBV19 with TRBJ2-1, with D possibly TRBD2 on 6 matching bases. CDR1 and CDR2 (germline): LNHDA, SQIVND (reference sequence). V lost 1 base, J lost 5 bases, and 9 bases lay in between. The CDR3 runs to 14 residues. The CDR3, as DNA: TGTGCCAGTAGTATAGTTAGCGGAGACAATGAGCAGTTCTTC. Protein product: CASSIVSGDNEQFF.

This clone was observed once. The rearrangement uses TRBV18 and TRBJ1-2; D gene ambiguous. The CDR3 totals 13 residues. With 0 bases removed from V and 4 bases from J, the gap between germline ends came to 6 bases. Germline CDR1 is KGHSH and CDR2 is LQKENI. The CDR3 DNA follows: TGTGCCAGCTCACCACCGAGCTCCTATGGCTACACCTTC. Its protein is CASSPPSSYGYTF. Filled out from reference TRBV18 and TRBJ1-2, the complete variable domain reads NAGVMQNPRHLVRRRGQEARLRCSPMKGHSHVYWYRQLPEEGLKFMVYLQKENIIDESGMPKERFSAEFPKEGPSILRIQQVVRGDSAAYFCASSPPSSYGYTFGSGTRLTVV.

This chain uses TRBV11-2 with TRBJ2-3; D perhaps matches TRBD1 (6 bases). The V and J ends lost 1 base and 8 bases respectively, with 10 bases between them. This CDR3 has 13 amino acids. Germline V gene sequence: CDR1 SGHAT, CDR2 FQNNGV. CDR3 in amino acids: CASSLVLQGTQYF. CDR3 sequence (DNA): TGTGCCAGCAGCTTAGTGTTACAGGGTACGCAGTATTTT.

The rearrangement joins TRBV19 to TRBJ1-2; 8 nucleotides agree with TRBD1. The CDR3 is 15 residues long. Germline-derived CDR1 and CDR2 are LNHDA and SQIVND (reference sequence). V was clipped by 5 bases and J by 0 bases; unmatched bases: 5. This CDR3 is CASSWGQDANYGYTF. CDR3 nucleotide sequence: TGTGCCAGTAGTTGGGGACAGGACGCTAACTATGGCTACACCTTC.

This chain joins TRBV14 and TRBJ2-3; a weak D match, TRBD2 (5 bases). This CDR3 has 15 residues. Looked up from germline, CDR1 is SGHDN and CDR2 is FVKESK. Trimming cost V 5 bases and J 0 bases, with 12 bases left between them. The CDR3 here is CASSDGAASTDTQYF. The CDR3 DNA reads as TGTGCCAGCAGCGACGGAGCGGCTAGCACAGATACGCAGTATTTT.

V and J are TRBV6-4 and TRBJ2-1; 10 bases map to TRBD1. Germline-derived CDR1 and CDR2 are MRHNA and SNTAGT. The CDR3 is 12 amino acids. The CDR3 loop is CPLDRGNDEQFF. CDR3 sequence (DNA): TGTCCACTGGACAGGGGGAACGATGAGCAGTTCTTC.

This rearrangement joins TRBV28 to TRBJ1-4; D uncertain. V lost 3 bases to trimming and J lost 4 bases, with 12 bases between them. The CDR3 extends over 15 amino acids. Germline CDR1 MDHEN, CDR2 SYDVKM. CDR3 coding DNA: TGTGCCAGCAGTTTTCTGGCAGAAGATAATGAAAAACTGTTTTTT. This gives the protein CASSFLAEDNEKLFF.

The chain couples TRBV5-6 to TRBJ2-3, with D unclear. The CDR3 covers 15 residues. V lost 0 bases, J lost 0 bases, and 8 bases lay in between. Germline V gene sequence: CDR1 SGHDT, CDR2 YYEEEE. The CDR3 protein is CASSLAIISTDTQYF. The CDR3 coding sequence is TGTGCCAGCAGCTTGGCTATAATAAGCACAGATACGCAGTATTTT.

This clone was found once. The chain has TRBV28 and TRBJ1-4; a weak D match, TRBD1 (6 bases). Germline lookup yields CDR1 MDHEN and CDR2 SYDVKM. This CDR3 has 14 amino acids. V lost 2 bases to trimming and J lost 7 bases, with 11 bases between them. The CDR3 nucleotides are TGTGCCAGCAGTTTAGGGGACATATTTGAAAAACTGTTTTTT. This sequence encodes CASSLGDIFEKLFF.

The chain joins TRBV10-3 to TRBJ2-2; possibly TRBD1 for D (6 bases). In germline, CDR1 is ENHRY, CDR2 SYGVKD. CDR3 size: 16 residues. Trimming removed 6 bases at V and 7 bases at J, with 21 bases between. The CDR3: CAIRTGKGNTNGELFF. CDR3 DNA sequence: TGTGCCATCAGAACAGGGAAGGGGAACACGAACGGGGAGCTGTTTTTT.

The gene calls are TRBV6-6 and TRBJ1-5; 11 bases align to TRBD1. The V and J ends lost 6 bases and 5 bases, in that order; junction bases with no gene match: 9. Per germline, CDR1 MNHNY and CDR2 SVGAGI (reference sequence). The CDR3 length is 16 residues. CDR3 in DNA: TGTGCCAGCAGGGTAACCGGGACAGGGGGTGATCAGCCCCAGCATTTT. Translation gives CASRVTGTGGDQPQHF.

Here the CDR3 DNA reads TGCGCCAGCAGTGTGCCATTGCCGGGGATGGAGACCCAGTACTTC. As protein: CASSVPLPGMETQYF. V and J are TRBV5-1 and TRBJ2-5; the D gene is possibly TRBD2 (5 bases). The CDR3 loop spans 15 amino acids. Germline V gives CDR1 SGHRS, CDR2 YFSETQ. V lost 5 bases, J lost 5 bases, and 19 bases lay in between.

The chain is built from TRBV5-5 and TRBJ2-7; maybe TRBD1 (6 bases). The CDR3 length is 12 residues. Germline CDR1 is SGHKS and CDR2 is YYEKEE (reference sequence). Trimming shortened V by 7 bases and J by 2 bases, and 10 bases separated the two germline ends. The CDR3: CASRRGPYEQYF. For the CDR3, the DNA is TGTGCCAGCCGCAGGGGTCCCTACGAGCAGTACTTC.

The rearrangement joins TRBV19 to TRBJ1-3; tentatively, D is TRBD1 (5 bases). Germline V gene data show CDR1 as LNHDA and CDR2 as SQIVND (reference sequence). V lost 10 bases and J lost 4, with 17 bases in between. The CDR3 totals 14 residues. CDR3 region: CATSLGGRGNTIYF. CDR3 sequence (DNA): TGTGCCACCTCGTTGGGGGGACGGGGAAACACCATATATTTT. The full variable domain, its missing parts supplied by reference TRBV19 and TRBJ1-3, is DGGITQSPKYLFRKEGQNVTLSCEQNLNHDAMYWYRQDPGQGLRLIYYSQIVNDFQKGDIAEGYSVSREKKESFPLTVTSAQKNPTAFYLCATSLGGRGNTIYFGEGSWLTVV.

The chain employs TRBV10-3 and TRBJ1-5, with a weak D call TRBD1 (5 bases). The germline gives CDR1 ENHRY, CDR2 SYGVKD. V lost 4 bases and J 2 bases, leaving 12 bases between the germline ends. The CDR3 is 15 residues long. Here the CDR3 reads CAISAQGTGNQPQHF. The CDR3 DNA reads TGTGCCATCAGTGCTCAGGGTACGGGCAATCAGCCCCAGCATTTT.

The V gene is TRBV14, the J gene TRBJ2-3, with TRBD2 matching over 13 bases. The CDR3 has 14 residues. Trimming cost V 8 bases and J 5 bases; bases outside gene matches: 4. The germline gives CDR1 SGHDN, CDR2 FVKESK. The CDR3 is CASSRLAGGDTQYF. In nucleotides, the CDR3 is TGTGCCAGCTCTAGACTAGCGGGGGGAGATACGCAGTATTTT. Looking up the rest from reference TRBV14 and TRBJ2-3 gives the full variable domain: EAGVTQFPSHSVIEKGQTVTLRCDPISGHDNLYWYRRVMGKEIKFLLHFVKESKQDESGMPNNRFLAERTGGTYSTLKVQPAELEDSGVYFCASSRLAGGDTQYFGPGTRLTVL.

The CDR3 bases are TGTGCCAGTACCGGATACAAGACAGGGATAACGACCGGGGAGCTGTTTTTT. Translated: CASTGYKTGITTGELFF. The chain carries TRBV19 and TRBJ2-2; TRBD1 matches 7 bases. The CDR3 is 17 residues long. The V and J ends lost 7 bases and 5 bases, in that order; junction bases with no gene match: 16. Germline V gene data show CDR1 as LNHDA and CDR2 as SQIVND (reference sequence).

This chain joins TRBV30 and TRBJ2-7; 7 bases align to TRBD1. The CDR3 length is 14 residues. Germline V lookup: CDR1 GTSNPN, CDR2 SVGIG (reference sequence). Trimming cost V 1 base and J 3 bases; bases outside gene matches: 6. The DNA for the CDR3 is TGTGCCTGGAGTGGACAGGGTAAGAACTACGAGCAGTACTTC. Amino acids: CAWSGQGKNYEQYF.

The genes are TRBV30 and TRBJ1-2; D perhaps matches TRBD1 (5 bases). CDR1 and CDR2 from the germline V gene are GTSNPN and SVGIG (reference sequence). This CDR3 has 12 amino acids. V was pared by 8 bases and J by 4 bases, with 14 bases between. CDR3 region: CAQDRDAYGYTF. The CDR3 region has the DNA TGTGCCCAAGACAGAGATGCCTATGGCTACACCTTC.

The V and J genes are TRBV6-5 and TRBJ1-1; D unclear. V lost 10 bases, J lost 2 bases, and 14 bases lay in between. Germline loops: CDR1 MNHEY, CDR2 SVGAGI. CDR3 length: 13 residues. CDR3 residues: CATLPGLNTEAFF. In DNA form, the CDR3 reads TGTGCCACTCTCCCTGGACTTAACACTGAAGCTTTCTTT.

The V and J genes are TRBV10-3 and TRBJ2-7; 10 bases match TRBD1. The ends lost 5 bases at V and 11 bases at J; junction bases unmatched: 6. This CDR3 is built from 12 residues. Germline V lookup: CDR1 ENHRY, CDR2 SYGVKD. CDR3 loop: CAISPGTGAEYF. CDR3 bases: TGTGCCATCAGTCCTGGGACAGGGGCAGAGTACTTC.

The chain recombines TRBV10-1 with TRBJ2-2, with 12 bases that match TRBD2. The germline gives CDR1 WNHNN, CDR2 SYGVQD (reference sequence). The CDR3 loop spans 18 amino acids. V trimming: 1 base; J trimming: 5 bases; junction bases outside the gene matches: 8. The chain's CDR3 is CASSEFASGRADTGELFF. The CDR3 DNA is TGCGCCAGCAGTGAGTTTGCTAGCGGGAGGGCCGATACCGGGGAGCTGTTTTTT.

This clone was detected once. The chain uses TRBV5-1 and TRBJ2-5; 11 bases align to TRBD1. The CDR3 totals 14 residues. Unmatched junction bases numbered 3, after V lost 3 bases and J lost 5 bases. Germline values: CDR1 SGHRS, CDR2 YFSETQ. CDR3 loop: CASSSGQGVETQYF. CDR3 DNA: TGCGCCAGCAGCTCGGGACAGGGGGTGGAGACCCAGTACTTC.

This clone was seen a single time. The chain joins TRBV5-5 to TRBJ1-6; D is unclear. From germline, CDR1 is SGHKS and CDR2 YYEKEE (reference sequence). Trimming removed 4 bases at V and 0 bases at J, with 14 bases between. The CDR3 runs 17 residues. CDR3 amino acids: CASSPLAGSSYNSPLHF. The CDR3 DNA follows: TGTGCCAGCAGCCCTTTAGCGGGGAGCTCCTATAATTCACCCCTCCACTTT.

The chain combines TRBV20-1 with TRBJ2-2; TRBD2 agrees at 10 bases. The germline CDR1 and CDR2 sequences are DFQATT and SNEGSKA (reference sequence). The CDR3 consists of 16 residues. Trimming cost V 3 bases and J 7 bases; bases outside gene matches: 11. CDR3 in amino acids: CSASASGSPGVGELFF. The CDR3 nucleotides are TGCAGTGCTAGTGCTAGCGGGAGCCCCGGGGTCGGGGAGCTGTTTTTT.

The chain recombines TRBV15 with TRBJ1-2; a possible D gene is TRBD1 (5 bases). Germline CDR1 reads LNHNV; CDR2 reads YYDKDF (reference sequence). The CDR3 contains 14 residues. V was trimmed by 7 bases and J by 4 bases, leaving 16 bases between them. The CDR3 DNA is TGTGCCACCATGAAACCGGGGGACGGCTATGGCTACACCTTC. It yields the protein CATMKPGDGYGYTF.

This clone was recorded only once. The J gene is TRBJ2-5, the V gene TRBV7-2; possibly TRBD1 for D (6 bases). CDR3 length equals 16 residues. The germline V and J ends were trimmed by 6 bases and 2 bases, with 19 bases remaining between them. Germline values: CDR1 SGHTA, CDR2 FQGNSA. Here the CDR3 DNA reads TGTGCCAGCAGATCCAAATCCAGGGGAGCTCAAGAGACCCAGTACTTC. Protein product: CASRSKSRGAQETQYF.

The chain carries TRBV10-3 and TRBJ2-2, with 8 bases that match TRBD2. CDR1 and CDR2 from the germline V gene are ENHRY and SYGVKD. The V gene end was trimmed by 10 bases and the J gene end by 1 base; junction bases not matched to a gene: 8. The CDR3 spans 15 residues. The CDR3 region has the DNA TGTGCCACCGACGGGGCGGGGGGGAACACCGGGGAGCTGTTTTTT. Translation gives CATDGAGGNTGELFF.